In its sample, the clone carrying this T cell receptor (beta chain) ranks as medium-sized. The source of the sample is a study of spatial heterogeneity in lung cancer. TCRdb analysed the 5' RACE reads with MiXCR anew, one entry per CDR3 protein. The table records about 16,000 distinct CDR3 sequences, 6.3% of them present only once. The germline V gene encodes CDR1 MNHNY and CDR2 SVGAGI (reference sequence). Trimming pared 9 bases from V and 8 bases from J, leaving 10 bases between. This CDR3 has 10 residues. Time point defined: blood at routine non-recurrence follow-up after resection. Tumor, nontumor lung or frozen PBMC supplied whole RNA, sequenced without sorting.

Sequencing was performed on PBMCs, taken at follow-up. The receptor comes from a male donor with early-stage non-small cell lung cancer. This chain uses TRBV6-6 with TRBJ2-5; tentatively, D is TRBD2 (5 bases). CDR3 loop: CARDWGTQYF. CDR3 coding DNA: TGTGCCAGGGACTGGGGAACCCAGTACTTC.